The text below deals with one T cell receptor beta chain. Its antigen remains unidentified. The sample is PBMC spiked with counted cells of clone KT2. KT2 cells were mixed with fixed PBMC numbers at varying ratios. This entry is derived from a study of quantifying T cell responses using KT2 cells. Study context: Reverse transcription used primers in the TCR alpha and beta constant regions.

Findings of the study overall: KT2 clone alpha and beta sequence counts scaled linearly with input KT2 cell number. Even the lowest spike-in, about one KT2 cell per 100,000 PBMC, yielded detectable KT2 sequences.

A single-stranded UMI oligo with SP2 sequence was ligated to cDNA 3' ends. An equimolar mix of RC1.1 and RC1.2 primed the beta chain across TRBC1 and TRBC2. TCRdb ran MiXCR on the UMI-ligation and nested PCR reads and lists one entry per CDR3 protein. The sample includes tens of thousands of distinct CDR3 sequences, around 10% of them seen just once. The receptor was isolated from a human donor. Input material: PBMCs spiked with cells of the T cell clone KT2.

CDR3 loop: CATSRDDRGPEKLFF. As DNA, the CDR3 is TGTGCCACCAGCAGAGATGACAGGGGCCCTGAAAAACTGTTTTTT. The genes are TRBV15 and TRBJ1-4; 8 positions match TRBD1. CDR3 length: 15 residues. The germline V gene has CDR1 LNHNV and CDR2 YYDKDF (reference sequence). With V trimmed by 0 bases and J by 7 bases, 4 bases remained unmatched. Together with reference TRBV15 and TRBJ1-4, the CDR3 gives the full variable domain: DAMVIQNPRYQVTQFGKPVTLSCSQTLNHNVMYWYQQKSSQAPKLLFHYYDKDFNNEADTPDNFQSRRPNTSFCFLDIRSPGLGDTAMYLCATSRDDRGPEKLFFGSGTQLSVL.